A selection of T cell receptor beta chains follows, all from one sample in a study of T cells in Graves' hyperthyroidism and ophthalmopathy. A single record per CDR3 protein comes from TCRdb applying MiXCR to the multiplex PCR reads. The sample yields 360,000 or so distinct CDR3 sequences, around a sixth seen once. Sequenced sample: blood. The receptors derive from a woman aged 40 to 50 with Graves' ophthalmopathy. The CDR3 runs from the conserved cysteine through the conserved F or W. The D gene is left open where the match is weak. Clone sizes are given selectively: once, few, many, or a class where the clone is expanded.

d_gene	abundance	v_gene	j_gene	len	CDR3aa	CDR3nt
.	few	TRBV20-1	TRBJ1-2	12	CSAWAVNYGYTF	TGCAGTGCTTGGGCAGTTAACTATGGCTACACCTTC
TRBD1	many	TRBV6-2/TRBV6-3	TRBJ2-2	16	CASSYRGQGNTGELFF	TGTGCCAGCAGTTACCGGGGACAGGGGAACACCGGGGAGCTGTTTTTT
TRBD1	.	TRBV20-1	TRBJ2-7	14	CSAYTGTGRYEQYF	TGCAGTGCATACACCGGGACAGGGCGCTACGAGCAGTACTTC
.	many	TRBV29-1	TRBJ2-7	11	CSVKGPYEQYF	TGCAGCGTTAAGGGCCCCTACGAGCAGTACTTC
.	few	TRBV6-1	TRBJ2-5	16	CASSMGPGRYQETQYF	TGTGCCAGCAGTATGGGTCCGGGGAGGTACCAAGAGACCCAGTACTTC
TRBD1	many	TRBV19	TRBJ1-1	16	CASRNRWTGKNTEAFF	TGTGCCAGTAGGAATCGCTGGACAGGAAAGAACACTGAAGCTTTCTTT
.	.	TRBV28	TRBJ2-2	17	CASSDLTRAPGTGELFF	TGTGCCAGCAGTGACCTGACTAGGGCCCCCGGAACCGGGGAGCTGTTTTTT
TRBD2	few	TRBV12-3/TRBV12-4	TRBJ2-5	16	CASAIAGGRGGETQYF	TGTGCCAGCGCTATAGCGGGGGGGCGAGGGGGAGAGACCCAGTACTTC
.	many	TRBV28	TRBJ1-2	15	CASSLGGRGNYGYTF	TGTGCCAGCAGTTTAGGGGGACGGGGTAACTATGGCTACACCTTC
TRBD1	many	TRBV29-1	TRBJ2-3	12	CSAVTGVDTQYF	TGCAGCGCCGTGACAGGGGTAGATACGCAGTATTTT
TRBD1	.	TRBV5-6	TRBJ2-7	17	CASSPLPWTGIPYEQYF	TGTGCCAGCAGCCCACTACCATGGACAGGGATACCCTACGAGCAGTACTTC
.	many	TRBV19	TRBJ2-3	13	CASSIKLADTQYF	TGTGCCAGTAGTATCAAACTAGCTGATACGCAGTATTTT
.	.	TRBV20-1	TRBJ1-1	16	CSAQNLRTPKNTEAFF	TGCAGTGCCCAAAATTTAAGGACCCCAAAGAACACTGAAGCTTTCTTT
.	many	TRBV11-3	TRBJ1-1	16	CASSLVRWKRNTEAFF	TGTGCCAGCAGCTTAGTCCGGTGGAAGAGGAACACTGAAGCTTTCTTT
TRBD1	many	TRBV18	TRBJ1-2	16	CASSPRGQLINYGYTF	TGTGCCAGCTCACCAAGGGGACAGCTGATTAACTATGGCTACACCTTC
.	many	TRBV25-1	TRBJ2-5	13	CASSDRVQKTQYF	TGTGCCAGCAGTGACAGGGTTCAGAAGACCCAGTACTTC
.	.	TRBV7-8	TRBJ1-2	17	CASSPRAGQGANYGYTF	TGTGCCAGCAGCCCCAGGGCAGGGCAAGGGGCTAACTATGGCTACACCTTC
TRBD2	many	TRBV12-3/TRBV12-4	TRBJ2-5	17	CASSPGLAGYFRETQYF	TGTGCCAGCAGCCCTGGACTAGCGGGGTACTTCCGGGAGACCCAGTACTTC
TRBD2	many	TRBV15	TRBJ2-7	16	CATSRERAGASYEQYF	TGTGCCACCAGCAGAGAGAGAGCGGGGGCCTCCTACGAGCAGTACTTC